This T cell receptor beta chain stems from a study of OX40 agonist ivuxolimab in advanced cancers. As for the study in general: Enrolled patients in dose escalation had cancers that were hepatocellular carcinoma, melanoma, renal cell or head and neck cancer.

The V gene's germline CDR1 is LNHDA and CDR2 SQIVND (reference sequence). Trimming cost V 8 bases and J 4 bases; bases outside gene matches: 7. The CDR3 is 16 amino acids. Clones were read by immunoSEQ multiplex PCR, and TCRdb kept only the in-frame ones, dropping some. The sample holds approximately 50,000 clones, 90% to 95% seen once. The material was CD4+ or CD8+ T cells sorted from blood, obtained in a trial of the OX40 agonist ivuxolimab. This chain connects TRBV19 to TRBJ2-1, with 14 bases lining up with TRBD2. The origin of this receptor is an adult with an advanced solid tumor such as melanoma, head and neck, liver or kidney cancer. CDR3 protein: CASFGLAGGIYNEQFF. In nucleotides, the CDR3 is TGTGCCAGTTTTGGACTAGCGGGGGGAATTTACAATGAGCAGTTCTTC.